Shown below are 9 T cell receptor beta chains from a single sample sequenced in a study of blood T cell repertoires in COVID-19. The method was immunoSEQ multiplex PCR; TCRdb's version includes in-frame clones alone and lacks a portion of them. This sample has under 200,000 clones; about 80% occur once, and the top ten carry 3% to 3.5%. Sequenced sample: PBMCs or T cells enriched from blood (not recorded which). These receptor sequences come from a woman aged 60 to 75 who had recovered from COVID-19.

This clone was recorded only once. The chain carries TRBV5-1 and TRBJ1-3, with D hard to call. Per the germline V gene, CDR1 is SGHRS and CDR2 is YFSETQ. Trimming took 0 bases from V and 0 from J, leaving 16 bases between them. This CDR3 is built from 18 residues. CDR3 DNA: TGCGCCAGCAGCTTGGCCCCGAGGGTGGGCGGCTCTGGAAACACCATATATTTT. Its protein product is CASSLAPRVGGSGNTIYF.

The chain joins TRBV6-5 to TRBJ1-1; 9 nucleotides align to TRBD1. CDR3 length equals 15 residues. Germline assignment: CDR1 MNHEY and CDR2 SVGAGI. J was trimmed by 5 bases and V by 0 bases; bases with no gene match: 4. CDR3 nucleotide sequence: TGTGCCAGCAGTTACTCGACAGGGGGAAGGACTGAAGCTTTCTTT. Translating gives CASSYSTGGRTEAFF.

This clone came up a few times. This CDR3 is also generated by other DNA sequences in the sample. The rearrangement uses TRBV20-1 and TRBJ1-2; D gene ambiguous. The length of the CDR3 is 11 residues. Germline CDR1 and CDR2: DFQATT and SNEGSKA (reference sequence). V shed 3 bases and J shed 5 bases, with 7 bases lying between them. CDR3 sequence (DNA): TGCAGTGCTAGCGACGGGTATGGCTACACCTTC. Translated, it gives CSASDGYGYTF.

J is TRBJ2-5 and V is TRBV7-8; weak D call: TRBD1 (6 bases). The length of the CDR3 is 14 residues. V lost 1 base and J 4 bases, leaving 10 bases between the germline ends. Germline V lookup: CDR1 SGHVS, CDR2 FQNEAQ. CDR3 coding DNA: TGTGCCAGCAGCTTAGTGGTAGGGGGAGAGACCCAGTACTTC. It yields the protein CASSLVVGGETQYF.

The sample holds a few counts of this clone. The V call is TRBV5-1, the J call TRBJ2-3; 15 bases map to TRBD2. J gave up 5 bases and V 4 bases, and 8 bases lay outside the gene matches. Germline values: CDR1 SGHRS, CDR2 YFSETQ. This CDR3 spans 17 amino acids. Here the CDR3 reads CASSQGLAGGEVDTQYF. Here the CDR3 DNA reads TGCGCCAGCAGCCAGGGACTAGCGGGGGGCGAGGTAGATACGCAGTATTTT.

The chain uses TRBV13 and TRBJ2-1, with 8 positions matching TRBD1. This CDR3 comprises 16 residues. Trimming at V came to 5 bases and at J to 4 bases, leaving 10 bases not matched to a gene. The germline V gene has CDR1 PRHDT and CDR2 FYEKMQ (reference sequence). CDR3 sequence (DNA): TGTGCCAGCAGCCGCGTATGGACAGGGAGTTACAATGAGCAGTTCTTC. This translates into CASSRVWTGSYNEQFF.

This clone showed up just once. The gene calls are TRBV7-3 and TRBJ2-6; a possible D gene is TRBD2 (5 bases). The CDR3 spans 14 residues. Per germline, CDR1 SGHTA and CDR2 FQGTGA. Deletions cut 7 bases from V and 0 bases from J, with 7 bases between. CDR3 DNA sequence: TGTGCCAGCACCGGGGACTCTGGGGCCAACGTCCTGACTTTC. Protein: CASTGDSGANVLTF.

The chain is built from TRBV20-1 and TRBJ1-2; 9 positions match TRBD1. This CDR3 contains 15 residues. Germline V CDR1 and CDR2: DFQATT, SNEGSKA (reference sequence). After removal of 3 bases from V and 4 bases from J, the junction contained 9 bases not matched to a gene. CDR3 residues: CSASHAGTGSYGYTF. The CDR3 bases are TGCAGTGCTAGTCACGCCGGGACAGGGTCCTATGGCTACACCTTC.

This clone has just one count. V and J are TRBV30 and TRBJ1-5; no firm D call. The V and J ends lost 1 base and 2 bases respectively, with 9 bases between them. Germline CDR1 reads GTSNPN; CDR2 reads SVGIG (reference sequence). The CDR3 runs 14 residues. The CDR3 sequence: CAWSGYQGNQPQHF. CDR3 nucleotide sequence: TGTGCCTGGAGTGGGTATCAGGGCAATCAGCCCCAGCATTTT.